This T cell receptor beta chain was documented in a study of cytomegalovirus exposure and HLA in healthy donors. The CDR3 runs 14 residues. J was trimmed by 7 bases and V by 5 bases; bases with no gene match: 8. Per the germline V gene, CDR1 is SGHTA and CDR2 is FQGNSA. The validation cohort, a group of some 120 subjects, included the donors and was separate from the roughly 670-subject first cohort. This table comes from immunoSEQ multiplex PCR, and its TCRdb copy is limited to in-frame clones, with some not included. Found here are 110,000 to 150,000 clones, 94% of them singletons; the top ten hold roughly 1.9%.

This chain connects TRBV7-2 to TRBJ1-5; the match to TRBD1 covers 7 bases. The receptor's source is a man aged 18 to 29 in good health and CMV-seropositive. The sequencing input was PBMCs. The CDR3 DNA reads TGTGCCAGCAGCCAAACGGACAGGAACCAGCCCCAGCATTTT. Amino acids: CASSQTDRNQPQHF.